The rows below give T cell receptor beta chains drawn from one sample of a study of a mutant IDH1 vaccine in newly diagnosed glioma. Assay: immunoSEQ multiplex PCR; the TCRdb copy retains only in-frame clones and omits some. Seen here are tens of thousands of clones, 91% observed once, and the top ten hold roughly 2.5%. The sequenced sample was PBMCs, obtained from a glioma patient treated with radiotherapy, temozolomide or both. These receptors were collected from a man in his forties or fifties with glioma. The CDR3 runs from the conserved cysteine through the conserved F or W. The D gene is left open where the match is weak. Some rows have no size entry. The others give once, few or many, or a class for an expanded clone.

CDR3aa: CASSLYPYTEAFF; CDR3nt: TGTGCCAGCAGTTTATACCCTTACACTGAAGCTTTCTTT; d_gene: .; v_gene: TRBV27; j_gene: TRBJ1-1; abundance: .
CDR3aa: CASSPGASLNSPLHF; CDR3nt: TGTGCCAGCAGCCCAGGGGCTTCGTTGAATTCACCCCTCCACTTT; d_gene: .; v_gene: TRBV7-6; j_gene: TRBJ1-6; abundance: .
CDR3aa: CASSLTRGETQYF; CDR3nt: TGTGCCAGCAGCTTAACTAGGGGAGAGACCCAGTACTTC; d_gene: .; v_gene: TRBV7-9; j_gene: TRBJ2-5; abundance: .
CDR3aa: CASSWISGGIRTGELFF; CDR3nt: TGTGCCAGCAGCTGGATCTCCGGAGGGATTAGGACCGGGGAGCTGTTTTTT; d_gene: .; v_gene: TRBV5-6; j_gene: TRBJ2-2; abundance: .
CDR3aa: CASRKLLAKNIQYF; CDR3nt: TGTGCCAGCAGGAAGCTTCTAGCCAAAAACATTCAGTACTTC; d_gene: .; v_gene: TRBV6-7; j_gene: TRBJ2-4; abundance: .
CDR3aa: CASSAGTSGQETQYF; CDR3nt: TGTGCCAGCAGCGCGGGGACTAGCGGACAAGAGACCCAGTACTTC; d_gene: TRBD2; v_gene: TRBV9; j_gene: TRBJ2-5; abundance: .
CDR3aa: CAISESWREQGQETQYF; CDR3nt: TGTGCCATCAGTGAGTCTTGGAGGGAACAGGGTCAAGAGACCCAGTACTTC; d_gene: .; v_gene: TRBV10-3; j_gene: TRBJ2-5; abundance: .
CDR3aa: CASSYRDRGELFF; CDR3nt: TGTGCCAGCAGCTACAGGGATCGGGGGGAGCTGTTTTTT; d_gene: .; v_gene: TRBV5-6; j_gene: TRBJ2-2; abundance: .
CDR3aa: CASSPTGGTEAFF; CDR3nt: TGTGCCAGCTCACCGACAGGGGGCACTGAAGCTTTCTTT; d_gene: TRBD1; v_gene: TRBV18; j_gene: TRBJ1-1; abundance: .
CDR3aa: CATSRDRDDLFGETQYF; CDR3nt: TGTGCCACCAGCAGAGATAGGGACGACCTCTTCGGGGAGACCCAGTACTTC; d_gene: .; v_gene: TRBV15; j_gene: TRBJ2-5; abundance: .
CDR3aa: CASSLKGTGNTGELFF; CDR3nt: TGTGCCAGCAGCTTGAAGGGTACGGGGAACACCGGGGAGCTGTTTTTT; d_gene: .; v_gene: TRBV5-4; j_gene: TRBJ2-2; abundance: once
CDR3aa: CASSLANTGELFF; CDR3nt: TGCGCCAGCAGCTTGGCTAACACCGGGGAGCTGTTTTTT; d_gene: .; v_gene: TRBV5-1; j_gene: TRBJ2-2; abundance: .
CDR3aa: CASRAGTGGTEAFF; CDR3nt: TGTGCCAGCAGGGCCGGGACAGGGGGCACTGAAGCTTTCTTT; d_gene: TRBD1; v_gene: TRBV2; j_gene: TRBJ1-1; abundance: .
CDR3aa: CASRGNYGYTF; CDR3nt: TGTGCCAGCAGGGGAAACTATGGCTACACCTTC; d_gene: .; v_gene: TRBV2; j_gene: TRBJ1-2; abundance: .
CDR3aa: CASSVGGGEETQYF; CDR3nt: TGTGCCAGCAGCGTGGGAGGGGGGGAAGAGACCCAGTACTTC; d_gene: .; v_gene: TRBV9; j_gene: TRBJ2-5; abundance: .
CDR3aa: CASRKTTGDYGYTF; CDR3nt: TGTGCCAGCCGAAAAACGACAGGGGACTATGGCTACACCTTC; d_gene: TRBD1; v_gene: TRBV6-1; j_gene: TRBJ1-2; abundance: .
CDR3aa: CASSLVLAGLEQFF; CDR3nt: TGTGCCAGCAGCTTAGTCTTAGCGGGACTTGAGCAGTTCTTC; d_gene: TRBD2; v_gene: TRBV7-2; j_gene: TRBJ2-1; abundance: .
CDR3aa: CASSLFGLHRGHEQFF; CDR3nt: TGTGCCAGCAGCTTATTTGGCCTCCACAGGGGACATGAGCAGTTCTTC; d_gene: TRBD1; v_gene: TRBV7-8; j_gene: TRBJ2-1; abundance: .